This TCR beta chain comes out of a study of cytomegalovirus exposure and HLA in healthy donors. Overall study results and limits: Most TCR sequences proved rare, with some public TCRs found in many donors.

Comments on this clone: Its antigen is currently unknown.

Here immunoSEQ multiplex PCR was the method, and the copy in TCRdb shows in-frame clones only, minus some. Among around 170,000 clones listed, 85% were seen once. The V gene lost 0 bases and the J gene lost 2 bases, with 6 bases spanning the gap. The CDR3 is made up of 14 amino acids. Germline V gives CDR1 SGDLS, CDR2 YYNGEE. The V and J genes are TRBV9 and TRBJ1-3; a weak D match, TRBD1 (5 bases). The sequencing sample was made of PBMCs. This receptor was obtained from a man aged 18 to 30 in good health and CMV-seropositive. The CDR3 sequence is CASSVGTTGNTIYF. The CDR3 nucleotides are TGTGCCAGCAGCGTAGGGACAACTGGAAACACCATATATTTT.